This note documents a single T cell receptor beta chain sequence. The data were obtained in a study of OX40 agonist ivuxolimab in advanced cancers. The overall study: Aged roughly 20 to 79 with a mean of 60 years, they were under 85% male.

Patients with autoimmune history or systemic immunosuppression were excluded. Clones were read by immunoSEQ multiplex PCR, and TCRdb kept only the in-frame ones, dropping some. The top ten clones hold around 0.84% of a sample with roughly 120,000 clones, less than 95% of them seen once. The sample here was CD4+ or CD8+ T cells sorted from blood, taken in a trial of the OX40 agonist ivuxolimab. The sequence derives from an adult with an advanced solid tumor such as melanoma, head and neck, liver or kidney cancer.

CDR3 DNA: TGTGCCAGCAGCTCCACCGCCGTCTACGAGCAGTACTTC. It encodes CASSSTAVYEQYF. The chain has TRBV5-6 and TRBJ2-7; D ambiguous. Trimming removed 3 bases from V and 3 bases from J, with 10 bases in between. Germline V lookup: CDR1 SGHDT, CDR2 YYEEEE. The CDR3 is 13 residues long.